Shown below are 22 T cell receptor beta chains from a single sample sequenced in a study of blood T cell repertoires in COVID-19. The repertoire was sequenced with immunoSEQ multiplex PCR; TCRdb's copy has only in-frame clones and lacks some. This sample has about 150,000 clones, with approximately 83% found just once. Source material: PBMCs or T cells enriched from blood (not recorded which). These receptors were collected from a man aged 70-80 years who had been exposed to COVID-19.

J is TRBJ1-6 and V is TRBV2; D is perhaps TRBD1 (5 bases). The CDR3 consists of 13 residues. Trimming stripped 4 bases from V and 10 bases from J, with 11 bases between. Germline lookup yields CDR1 SNHLY and CDR2 FYNNEI. CDR3 nucleotides: TGTGCCAGCAGTGCTCAAGGGGCCTCACCCCTCCACTTT. Its translation is CASSAQGASPLHF.

V and J are TRBV11-3 and TRBJ1-1; 7 bases are shared with TRBD1. V dropped 5 bases and J dropped 3; count of bases not matched to a gene: 12. From germline, CDR1 is SGHNT and CDR2 YENEEA. CDR3 length: 16 amino acids. CDR3 amino acids: CASSGPAGGRDTEAFF. In DNA form, the CDR3 reads TGTGCCAGCAGCGGTCCCGCAGGGGGAAGGGACACTGAAGCTTTCTTT.

The chain is built from TRBV27 and TRBJ1-2; 7 bases align to TRBD1. The CDR3 is made up of 13 amino acids. The germline V gene encodes CDR1 MNHEY and CDR2 SMNVEV (reference sequence). The trim removed 4 bases at V and 6 bases at J, leaving 5 bases unmatched. The CDR3 sequence is CASSSTGADGYTF. CDR3 sequence (DNA): TGTGCCAGCAGTTCAACAGGGGCTGATGGCTACACCTTC.

This sequence joins TRBV4-1 and TRBJ1-2, with 9 nucleotides matching TRBD1. The CDR3 totals 18 residues. Losses at the gene ends were 0 bases for V and 8 bases for J; bases not matched to a gene: 16. Germline values: CDR1 MGHRA, CDR2 YSYEKL. CDR3 residues: CASSQDGTGFSRLGGYTF. DNA for the CDR3: TGCGCCAGCAGCCAAGATGGGACAGGGTTTTCCCGACTGGGAGGCTACACCTTC.

The chain combines TRBV7-3 with TRBJ2-1; TRBD2 is a possible D gene (5 bases). The CDR3 runs to 16 residues. Trimming shortened V by 2 bases and J by 0 bases, and 11 bases separated the two germline ends. Germline V CDR1 and CDR2: SGHTA, FQGTGA. The CDR3 reads CASSLFSVDSYNEQFF. In DNA, the CDR3 is TGTGCCAGCAGCTTATTTAGCGTGGACTCCTACAATGAGCAGTTCTTC.

The CDR3: CASRAADRGPRRAFF. CDR3 DNA sequence: TGTGCCAGCAGGGCCGCCGACAGGGGACCTCGGAGGGCTTTCTTT. The chain combines TRBV5-5 with TRBJ1-1; 8 bases agree with TRBD1. This CDR3 spans 15 amino acids. The germline V gene encodes CDR1 SGHKS and CDR2 YYEKEE (reference sequence). J was trimmed by 11 bases and V by 5 bases; bases with no gene match: 17.

V gene TRBV29-1 combines with J gene TRBJ2-7, with 7 bases fitting TRBD1. Germline V lookup: CDR1 SQVTM, CDR2 ANQGSEA. The length of the CDR3 is 14 residues. The trim removed 2 bases at V and 0 bases at J, leaving 4 bases unmatched. The CDR3, as DNA: TGCAGCGTTGAATCTGACAGGGCCTCCTACGAGCAGTACTTC. Its translation: CSVESDRASYEQYF.

V and J are TRBV6-5 and TRBJ2-5; a weak D match, TRBD2 (5 bases). The CDR3 extends over 13 amino acids. V was trimmed by 6 bases and J by 2 bases, leaving 10 bases between them. The germline V gene encodes CDR1 MNHEY and CDR2 SVGAGI. The CDR3 DNA reads as TGTGCCAGCAGCTGGGGAGTTCAAGAGACCCAGTACTTC. Translation gives CASSWGVQETQYF.

This chain joins TRBV7-8 and TRBJ2-7; 8 nucleotides line up with TRBD1. V was pared by 0 bases and J by 5 bases, with 9 bases of the junction left unmatched. CDR1 is SGHVS and CDR2 is FQNEAQ in the germline V gene. The CDR3 is made up of 16 amino acids. CDR3 region: CASSLAGQDVSDEQYF. CDR3 in DNA: TGTGCCAGCAGCTTAGCGGGACAGGACGTATCCGACGAGCAGTACTTC. The whole variable domain, remainder taken from reference TRBV7-8 and TRBJ2-7, is GAGVSQSPRYKVAKRGQDVALRCDPISGHVSLFWYQQALGQGPEFLTYFQNEAQLDKSGLPSDRFFAERPEGSVSTLKIQRTQQEDSAVYLCASSLAGQDVSDEQYFGPGTRLTVT.

The chain joins TRBV27 to TRBJ2-7, with TRBD1 identical over 8 bases. The germline V gene has CDR1 MNHEY and CDR2 SMNVEV (reference sequence). V shed 3 bases, J shed 3 bases, and the junction held 7 bases outside the gene matches. The CDR3 totals 15 residues. The CDR3 nucleotides read TGTGCCAGCAGTTTTCCGGACAGGGTTGGCTACGAGCAGTACTTC. It is translated as CASSFPDRVGYEQYF.

This chain uses TRBV6-4 with TRBJ2-3, with D hard to call. The CDR3 is 13 residues long. Trimming stripped 2 bases from V and 6 bases from J, with 9 bases between. Per germline, CDR1 MRHNA and CDR2 SNTAGT. This chain's CDR3 is CASSDGRRDTQYF. The CDR3 DNA reads as TGTGCCAGCAGTGACGGGCGTCGCGATACGCAGTATTTT.

The chain recombines TRBV28 with TRBJ2-1; TRBD1 matches at 7 bases. The CDR3 has 16 residues. Germline lookup yields CDR1 MDHEN and CDR2 SYDVKM. With 6 bases clipped from V and 0 bases from J, the junction kept 8 bases outside the gene matches. CDR3 DNA sequence: TGTGCCAGCAGCGAAGGGACAGCCAGCTCCTACAATGAGCAGTTCTTC. It encodes CASSEGTASSYNEQFF.

V usage is TRBV30 and J usage is TRBJ1-6; 7 bases align to TRBD1. CDR3 length equals 14 residues. V lost 5 bases to trimming and J lost 7 bases; unmatched junction nucleotides: 8. CDR1 and CDR2 (germline): GTSNPN, SVGIG (reference sequence). The CDR3: CAWENRDRNSPLHF. Here the CDR3 DNA reads TGTGCCTGGGAGAACCGGGACAGAAATTCACCCCTCCACTTT.

The gene calls are TRBV6-2 or TRBV6-3 and TRBJ1-4, with TRBD1 as a possible D gene (5 bases). Trimming cost V 5 bases and J 5 bases, with 12 bases left between them. Per germline, CDR1 MNHEY and CDR2 SVGEGT. The CDR3 consists of 14 residues. This CDR3 is CASSPAGVNEKLFF. In nucleotides, the CDR3 is TGTGCCAGCAGTCCAGCGGGGGTAAATGAAAAACTGTTTTTT.

V usage is TRBV5-6 and J usage is TRBJ1-2, with 10 bases aligning to TRBD1. The germline CDR1 and CDR2 sequences are SGHDT and YYEEEE. The J segment lost 6 bases and the V segment lost 3 bases, leaving 8 bases of the junction unmatched. CDR3 length: 15 residues. The CDR3 DNA is TGTGCCAGCAGCTCAGGGACAGGGGACCGAGATGGCTACACCTTC. Its translation is CASSSGTGDRDGYTF.

The gene calls are TRBV19 and TRBJ2-7, with D maybe TRBD2 (5 bases). Trimming left V 3 bases short and J 3 bases short, with 9 bases between. The CDR3 consists of 13 residues. Per the germline V gene, CDR1 is LNHDA and CDR2 is SQIVND (reference sequence). The DNA of the CDR3 is TGTGCCAGTAGTATGGGAGACCTCTACGAGCAGTACTTC. Translating it yields CASSMGDLYEQYF.

The V gene is TRBV27, the J gene TRBJ2-1; no clear D gene. Germline assignment: CDR1 MNHEY and CDR2 SMNVEV (reference sequence). This CDR3 has 15 amino acids. The V gene lost 7 bases and the J gene lost 5 bases, with 18 bases spanning the gap. CDR3 protein: CASTIRLSRDNEQFF. The CDR3 nucleotides read TGTGCCAGCACCATAAGGCTGAGTCGGGACAATGAGCAGTTCTTC.

The chain uses TRBV18 and TRBJ1-2, with 9 nucleotides matching TRBD1. The ends lost 5 bases at V and 4 bases at J; junction bases unmatched: 8. Germline V gene data show CDR1 as KGHSH and CDR2 as LQKENI. This CDR3 is built from 15 residues. For the CDR3, the DNA is TGTGCCAGCTCATCGGGGACAGGGTCCGGCTATGGCTACACCTTC. Its protein is CASSSGTGSGYGYTF.

In this sample, this clone turned up once. The chain uses TRBV4-1 and TRBJ2-1; 14 nucleotides agree with TRBD2. The CDR3 runs 19 residues. Germline CDR1 MGHRA, CDR2 YSYEKL. Trimming at V came to 4 bases and at J to 0 bases, leaving 8 bases not matched to a gene. The CDR3 loop reads CASSRTTGTSGSSYNEQFF. In DNA, the CDR3 is TGCGCCAGCAGCCGGACCACCGGGACTAGCGGGAGCTCCTACAATGAGCAGTTCTTC.

V is TRBV7-2 and J is TRBJ1-2, with 8 bases identical to TRBD1. The CDR3 extends over 15 amino acids. CDR1 is SGHTA, CDR2 FQGNSA, per germline. Trimming took 6 bases from V and 0 from J; bases not matched to a gene: 6. This chain's CDR3 is CASSEGDRPNYGYTF. The CDR3, as DNA: TGTGCCAGCAGTGAGGGGGACAGGCCTAACTATGGCTACACCTTC.

The genes are TRBV6-5 and TRBJ2-1, with D maybe TRBD1 (6 bases). V dropped 7 bases and J dropped 1 base, with 14 bases sitting between them. Germline values: CDR1 MNHEY, CDR2 SVGAGI. CDR3 length: 15 amino acids. The CDR3 nucleotides are TGTGCCAGCACAGAAGTAGGGGGTTCCTACAATGAGCAGTTCTTC. This gives the protein CASTEVGGSYNEQFF.

This rearrangement joins TRBV7-3 to TRBJ2-7, with 7 bases that match TRBD2. The ends lost 4 bases at V and 6 bases at J; junction bases unmatched: 9. The V gene's germline CDR1 is SGHTA and CDR2 FQGTGA. The CDR3 has 14 residues. The CDR3 here is CASSSRAGLGEQYF. CDR3 DNA sequence: TGTGCCAGCAGCTCGAGAGCGGGGCTGGGCGAGCAGTACTTC.